The 10 T cell receptor beta chains in this list originate from one sample, sequenced in a study of CD8+CD57+ T cells in acquired aplastic anemia. Profiles of TCR beta VDJ and CDR3 were generated from a genomic DNA template. One entry per CDR3 protein results from TCRdb running MiXCR on the reads. The table shows roughly 190,000 distinct CDR3 sequences, with 54% occurring only once. Sequencing was performed on sorted CD4+, CD8+, or CD8+CD57+ T cells (not recorded which) from PBMCs. The receptor set was obtained from a human donor in good health, serving as a control.

V and J are TRBV25-1 and TRBJ2-1; 10 bases agree with TRBD2. Trimming at V came to 3 bases and at J to 7 bases, leaving 12 bases not matched to a gene. This CDR3 is 17 amino acids long. From germline, CDR1 is MGHDK and CDR2 SYGVNS. The CDR3 here is CASSESTGTSVRNEQFF. The CDR3 nucleotides are TGTGCCAGCAGTGAGTCCACCGGGACTAGCGTTCGGAATGAGCAGTTCTTC.

This clonotype was counted at least ten times. The J gene is TRBJ1-1, the V gene TRBV19; D remains unclear. This CDR3 has 14 residues. The ends were cut back, 1 base at V and 6 bases at J, with 12 bases in the middle. Looked up from germline, CDR1 is LNHDA and CDR2 is SQIVND (reference sequence). CDR3 amino acids: CASSIGQVTAEAFF. CDR3 coding DNA: TGTGCCAGTAGTATAGGTCAGGTTACGGCTGAAGCTTTCTTT.

Notes on this clonotype: The junction does not match germline at one end; this may be a read error. This chain joins TRBV10-3 and TRBJ2-1; 8 bases line up with TRBD2. Germline V gene data show CDR1 as ENHRY and CDR2 as SYGVKD. CDR3 size: 16 residues. The CDR3 sequence is CASSLSKAGVENEQFF. Here the CDR3 DNA reads TGTGCCAGCAGTTTATCGAAAGCGGGAGTTGAAAATGAGCAGTTCTTC.

This clonotype was counted a single time. This may come from a read error, since a much larger clone is one base off. Because the CDR3 is missing its conserved closing phenylalanine or tryptophan, this is likely a read error. The rearrangement uses TRBV7-2 and TRBJ2-7, with no clear D. From germline, CDR1 is SGHTA and CDR2 FQGNSA. The CDR3 is 15 residues long. Deletions cut 7 bases from V and 6 bases from J, with 22 bases between. CDR3 protein: CASTLTPGSIGEQYS. Here the CDR3 DNA reads TGTGCCAGCACCCTCACCCCGGGCTCGATTGGCGAGCAGTACTCC.

This clonotype appeared a few times. The chain has TRBV15 and TRBJ2-2; no firm D call. The CDR3 contains 15 residues. Trimming pared 1 base from V and 2 bases from J, leaving 8 bases between. Looked up from germline, CDR1 is LNHNV and CDR2 is YYDKDF (reference sequence). The CDR3 loop reads CATSRGSSNTGELFF. In nucleotides, the CDR3 is TGTGCCACCAGCAGAGGGTCGAGTAACACCGGGGAGCTGTTTTTT.

The chain carries TRBV29-1 and TRBJ2-7, with 8 bases identical to TRBD1. CDR1 SQVTM and CDR2 ANQGSEA come from the germline V gene. The length of the CDR3 is 12 residues. V trimming: 7 bases; J trimming: 3 bases; junction bases outside the gene matches: 5. The CDR3 protein is CSGGTGGYEQYF. CDR3 nucleotides: TGCAGCGGGGGGACAGGAGGCTACGAGCAGTACTTC.

The V call is TRBV29-1, the J call TRBJ2-6; no firm D call. The germline V gene encodes CDR1 SQVTM and CDR2 ANQGSEA. This CDR3 spans 11 amino acids. The V end was cut by 3 bases, the J end by 6 bases, with 3 bases between. The CDR3 DNA is TGCAGCGTTGACGCGGCCAACGTCCTGACTTTC. Its translation is CSVDAANVLTF.

The chain is built from TRBV29-1 and TRBJ1-1, with 7 bases aligning to TRBD1. The CDR3 covers 15 residues. Germline CDR1 SQVTM, CDR2 ANQGSEA. J gave up 3 bases and V 7 bases, and 14 bases lay outside the gene matches. CDR3 bases: TGCAGCGCACGACAGCAGGGGGTTTTGGACACTGAAGCTTTCTTT. Translated: CSARQQGVLDTEAFF.

This clonotype has only one observation. The chain uses TRBV19 and TRBJ1-2; TRBD1 matches at 7 bases. Germline CDR1 LNHDA, CDR2 SQIVND (reference sequence). Trimming removed 4 bases from V and 3 bases from J; junction bases left unmatched: 2. The CDR3 extends over 13 amino acids. In DNA, the CDR3 is TGTGCCAGTAGTAGGGGACAGTACTATGGCTACACCTTC. Translating gives CASSRGQYYGYTF.

V gene TRBV6-1 combines with J gene TRBJ2-1, with D possibly matching TRBD2 (6 bases). V was pared by 5 bases and J by 5 bases, with 16 bases between. The CDR3 is made up of 15 amino acids. Germline CDR1 is MNHNS and CDR2 is SASEGT. CDR3 DNA: TGTGCCAGCAGTACCACGGACTACCGAAACAATGAGCAGTTCTTC. It specifies CASSTTDYRNNEQFF.